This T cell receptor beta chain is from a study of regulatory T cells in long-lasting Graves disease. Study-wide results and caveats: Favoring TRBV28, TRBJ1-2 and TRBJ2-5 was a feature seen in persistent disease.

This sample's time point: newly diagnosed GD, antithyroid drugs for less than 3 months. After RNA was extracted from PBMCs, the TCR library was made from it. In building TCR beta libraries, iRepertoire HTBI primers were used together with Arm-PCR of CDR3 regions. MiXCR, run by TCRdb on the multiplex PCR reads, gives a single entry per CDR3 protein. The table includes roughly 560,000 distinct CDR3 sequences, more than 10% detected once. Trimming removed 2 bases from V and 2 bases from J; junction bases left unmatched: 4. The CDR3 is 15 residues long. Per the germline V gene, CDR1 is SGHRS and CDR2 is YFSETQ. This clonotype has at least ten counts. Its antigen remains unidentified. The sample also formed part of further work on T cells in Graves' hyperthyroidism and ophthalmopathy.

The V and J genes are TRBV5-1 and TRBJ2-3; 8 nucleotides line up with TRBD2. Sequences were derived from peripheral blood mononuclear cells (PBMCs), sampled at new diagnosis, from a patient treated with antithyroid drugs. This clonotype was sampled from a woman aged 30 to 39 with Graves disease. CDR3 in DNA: TGCGCCAGCAGCTTCCTAGCGGGCTACACAGATACGCAGTATTTT. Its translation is CASSFLAGYTDTQYF. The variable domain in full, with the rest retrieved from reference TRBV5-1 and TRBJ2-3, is KAGVTQTPRYLIKTRGQQVTLSCSPISGHRSVSWYQQTPGQGLQFLFEYFSETQRNKGNFPGRFSGRQFSNSRSEMNVSTLELGDSALYLCASSFLAGYTDTQYFGPGTRLTVL.